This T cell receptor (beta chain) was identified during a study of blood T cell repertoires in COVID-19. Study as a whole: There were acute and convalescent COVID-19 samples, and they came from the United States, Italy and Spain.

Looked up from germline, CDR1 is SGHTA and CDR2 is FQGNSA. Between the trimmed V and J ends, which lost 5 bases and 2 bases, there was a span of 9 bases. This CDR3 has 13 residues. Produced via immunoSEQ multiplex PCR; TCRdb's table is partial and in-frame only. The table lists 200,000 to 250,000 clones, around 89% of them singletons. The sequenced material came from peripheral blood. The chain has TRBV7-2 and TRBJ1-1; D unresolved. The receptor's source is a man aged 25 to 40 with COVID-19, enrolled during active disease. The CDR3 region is CASSPPPNTEAFF. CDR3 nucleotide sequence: TGTGCCAGCAGCCCCCCCCCAAACACTGAAGCTTTCTTT.